This entry concerns a single T cell receptor (beta chain). As yet, its antigen is unknown. The entry originates in a study of OX40 agonist ivuxolimab in advanced cancers. Background on the study: Patients receiving dose escalation had hepatocellular carcinoma, melanoma, renal cell or head and neck cancer. With a range of roughly 20 to 80, age averaged approximately 54 years, and about 82% were male. Earlier treatment with anti-PD-1, anti-PD-L1 or anti-CTLA-4 was permitted, and 35% to 40% had received some. Notes on the study in general: Undetermined was the antigen specificity of the expanded peripheral T cells.

CDR3 length equals 12 residues. Trimming pared 1 base from V and 7 bases from J, leaving 8 bases between. CDR1 is SGDLS and CDR2 is YYNGEE in the germline V gene. Measured with immunoSEQ multiplex PCR; TCRdb has only the in-frame clones, and not every one. The sample contains 77,000 or so clones, more than 85% of which appear only once. The sample consisted of CD4+ or CD8+ T cells sorted from blood, taken in a trial of the OX40 agonist ivuxolimab. The chain links TRBV9 to TRBJ1-2; perhaps TRBD1 as D (5 bases). The sequence was collected from an adult with an advanced solid tumor such as melanoma, head and neck, liver or kidney cancer. CDR3 DNA sequence: TGTGCCAGCAGCGTAACTGGGGGTGGCTACACCTTC. This codes for CASSVTGGGYTF.